The clone carrying this TCR beta chain was counted only a few times. Per the germline V gene, CDR1 is SGHVS and CDR2 is FQNEAQ. With 5 bases removed from V and 4 bases from J, the gap between germline ends came to 14 bases. This CDR3 is built from 14 residues. In the original analysis: Scientists estimated how many nucleated cells there were by amplifying reference gene primers. Sequencing was performed with immunoSEQ multiplex PCR; in TCRdb, only in-frame clones are kept and a portion is missing. D and trimming come from the DNA, and the V and J calls and clone size come from that table. The data contain 250,000 to 400,000 clones, roughly nine tenths of them singletons. Allocation to cohorts depended on clinical history reported by the participants. This sample is drawn from a study of blood T cell repertoires in COVID-19. As for the study in general: T cells, B-cell-depleted T cells, or PBMCs provided the cDNA or gDNA that served as material.

Sequences were obtained from PBMCs or T cells enriched from blood (not recorded which). The chain combines TRBV7-8 with TRBJ1-2; a weak D match, TRBD1 (6 bases). This sequence originates from a man aged 60 to 69 who had recovered from COVID-19. CDR3 protein: CASSPLGGGYGYTF. CDR3 bases: TGTGCCAGCAGCCCACTAGGGGGGGGCTATGGCTACACCTTC.